The next 18 T cell receptor beta chains were all read from a single sample in a study of T cell changes during pregnancy in multiple sclerosis. Measured with immunoSEQ multiplex PCR; TCRdb has only the in-frame clones, and not every one. The sample carries roughly 61,000 clones, more than 80% recorded once. The input for sequencing was peripheral blood, taken in the first trimester of pregnancy. These receptors were obtained from a female donor in good health, enrolled as a control in a pregnancy study.

DNA for the CDR3: TGCGCCAGCAGCCAAGATCAAACTAGCGGGGGGGCGCAGTACTTC. Translating gives CASSQDQTSGGAQYF. The chain has TRBV4-1 and TRBJ2-7, with 13 bases that match TRBD2. Germline CDR1 is MGHRA and CDR2 is YSYEKL. The J segment lost 9 bases and the V segment lost 0 bases, leaving 5 bases of the junction unmatched. The CDR3 runs to 15 residues.

V is TRBV9 and J is TRBJ1-2; the D gene is possibly TRBD1 (6 bases). Trimming removed 0 bases at V and 5 bases at J, with 8 bases between. The CDR3 runs to 13 residues. Germline CDR1 and CDR2: SGDLS and YYNGEE. CDR3 sequence reads: CASSVDRVYGYTF. The CDR3, as DNA: TGTGCCAGCAGCGTAGACAGGGTTTATGGCTACACCTTC. Using reference TRBV9 and TRBJ1-2 for the parts outside the CDR3, the full variable domain is DSGVTQTPKHLITATGQRVTLRCSPRSGDLSVYWYQQSLDQGLQFLIQYYNGEERAKGNILERFSAQQFPDLHSELNLSSLELGDSALYFCASSVDRVYGYTFGSGTRLTVV.

The chain carries TRBV29-1 and TRBJ2-7; 7 bases are a match to TRBD1. Germline lookup yields CDR1 SQVTM and CDR2 ANQGSEA. The V and J ends lost 0 bases and 6 bases, in that order; junction bases with no gene match: 8. CDR3 length equals 14 residues. CDR3 loop: CSVEESGQFGEQYF. DNA of the CDR3: TGCAGCGTTGAAGAGTCGGGACAGTTCGGCGAGCAGTACTTC.

This clone has a single count. The chain uses TRBV30 and TRBJ1-1; possible D gene TRBD1, 5 bases. CDR3 length equals 12 residues. CDR1 and CDR2 (germline): GTSNPN, SVGIG (reference sequence). DNA for the CDR3: TGTGCTCGGGGGTTAATGAACACTGAAGCTTTCTTT. Translating gives CARGLMNTEAFF.

V gene TRBV7-2 combines with J gene TRBJ2-2, with 7 bases identical to TRBD2. Germline V lookup: CDR1 SGHTA, CDR2 FQGNSA. The CDR3 is 16 amino acids. The J segment lost 1 base and the V segment lost 5 bases, leaving 7 bases of the junction unmatched. The CDR3 bases are TGTGCCAGCAGCCCACGCTTAGCGGGGAACACCGGGGAGCTGTTTTTT. Amino acid sequence: CASSPRLAGNTGELFF.

The V call is TRBV11-2, the J call TRBJ2-7, with D tentatively TRBD1 (5 bases). Trimming removed 0 bases at V and 2 bases at J, with 14 bases between. Germline values: CDR1 SGHAT, CDR2 FQNNGV. The CDR3 sequence is 16 residues long. The CDR3 coding sequence is TGTGCCAGCAGCTTAGATAGCCGGACACCAGCCTACGAGCAGTACTTC. Protein sequence: CASSLDSRTPAYEQYF.

The V gene is TRBV4-3, the J gene TRBJ2-3, with 8 positions matching TRBD2. Germline V lookup: CDR1 LGHNA, CDR2 YSLEER. CDR3 length: 16 amino acids. The V segment lost 0 bases and the J segment 3 bases; nucleotides outside the gene matches: 5. CDR3 in DNA: TGCGCCAGCAGCCAAGATTCCGGGGGGGGAACAGATACGCAGTATTTT. Translated, it gives CASSQDSGGGTDTQYF.

This rearrangement joins TRBV10-3 to TRBJ1-2; possibly TRBD1 for D (5 bases). Germline V gives CDR1 ENHRY, CDR2 SYGVKD. The CDR3 is made up of 13 amino acids. V lost 5 bases, J lost 7 bases, and 14 bases lay in between. The CDR3 reads CAISTTNGGGYTF. Here the CDR3 DNA reads TGTGCCATCAGTACTACTAACGGGGGTGGCTACACCTTC.

This rearrangement joins TRBV6-5 to TRBJ2-7; 7 bases agree with TRBD1. CDR1 is MNHEY, CDR2 SVGAGI, per germline. The CDR3 runs 15 residues. The V gene end was trimmed by 6 bases and the J gene end by 5 bases; junction bases not matched to a gene: 13. In nucleotides, the CDR3 is TGTGCCAGCAGGGACCGAGACAGGGCCTCGGACGAGCAGTACTTC. It encodes CASRDRDRASDEQYF.

The chain couples TRBV15 to TRBJ1-4; D uncertain. Germline V CDR1 and CDR2: LNHNV, YYDKDF (reference sequence). The V end lost 3 bases, the J end lost 8 bases, and 16 bases lay between the germline ends. The CDR3 runs to 15 residues. CDR3 DNA sequence: TGTGCCACCAGCAGGTCTAAGACTTTGAACGAAAAACTGTTTTTT. Translating gives CATSRSKTLNEKLFF.

This chain uses TRBV27 with TRBJ2-1, with 7 bases matching TRBD1. The germline gives CDR1 MNHEY, CDR2 SMNVEV (reference sequence). The trim removed 5 bases at V and 7 bases at J, leaving 11 bases unmatched. The CDR3 consists of 15 residues. CDR3 DNA: TGTGCCAGCAGTCCTACAGGGGATCCGGGGAATGAGCAGTTCTTC. It translates to CASSPTGDPGNEQFF.

The rearrangement joins TRBV7-2 to TRBJ2-5, with TRBD2 matching over 9 bases. Germline V gene data show CDR1 as SGHTA and CDR2 as FQGNSA. This CDR3 has 15 amino acids. J was trimmed by 5 bases and V by 4 bases; bases with no gene match: 8. CDR3 region: CASSSPSGGRETQYF. The CDR3 DNA reads TGTGCCAGCAGCTCCCCGAGCGGGGGGCGGGAGACCCAGTACTTC.

The chain links TRBV30 to TRBJ1-6; D is possibly TRBD1 (5 bases). The CDR3 spans 13 residues. V was clipped by 1 base and J by 6 bases, with 7 bases between them. Looked up from germline, CDR1 is GTSNPN and CDR2 is SVGIG (reference sequence). For the CDR3, the DNA is TGTGCCTGGAGTGCGGGGGGTAATTCACCCCTCCACTTT. Translation: CAWSAGGNSPLHF.

This clone was recorded only once. The rearrangement joins TRBV18 to TRBJ1-2; D is unresolved. Germline V CDR1 and CDR2: KGHSH, LQKENI. CDR3 length: 13 residues. V lost 3 bases and J lost 2, with 7 bases in between. CDR3 protein: CASSPEQNYGYTF. CDR3 sequence (DNA): TGTGCCAGCTCACCTGAACAGAACTATGGCTACACCTTC.

The chain links TRBV5-4 to TRBJ1-3; no firm D call. The CDR3 totals 16 residues. In germline, CDR1 is SGHNT, CDR2 YYREEE (reference sequence). V lost 4 bases and J 0 bases, leaving 14 bases between the germline ends. The CDR3 DNA sequence: TGTGCCAGCAGCCCACCCGGACTGAGCTCTGGAAACACCATATATTTT. It yields the protein CASSPPGLSSGNTIYF.

The chain joins TRBV5-4 to TRBJ2-3; D not resolved. From germline, CDR1 is SGHNT and CDR2 YYREEE (reference sequence). CDR3 size: 15 residues. Trimming took 4 bases from V and 0 from J, leaving 12 bases between them. The CDR3, as DNA: TGTGCCAGCAGCCCTGCGGCTAGTAGCACAGATACGCAGTATTTT. Protein product: CASSPAASSTDTQYF. Drawing the rest from reference TRBV5-4 and TRBJ2-3, the complete variable domain is ETGVTQSPTHLIKTRGQQVTLRCSSQSGHNTVSWYQQALGQGPQFIFQYYREEENGRGNFPPRFSGLQFPNYSSELNVNALELDDSALYLCASSPAASSTDTQYFGPGTRLTVL.

The V call is TRBV2, the J call TRBJ2-5, with a weak D call TRBD2 (7 bases). V lost 10 bases and J 0 bases, leaving 18 bases between the germline ends. Germline loops: CDR1 SNHLY, CDR2 FYNNEI. This CDR3 is built from 15 residues. The CDR3 DNA reads as TGTGCCAACTGCCGGGGGGCCCAGTACCAAGAGACCCAGTACTTC. It translates to CANCRGAQYQETQYF.

The chain has TRBV27 and TRBJ2-3; 8 bases are shared with TRBD2. After removal of 6 bases from V and 2 bases from J, the junction contained 10 bases not matched to a gene. CDR1 is MNHEY and CDR2 is SMNVEV in the germline V gene (reference sequence). There are 16 residues in the CDR3. CDR3 sequence (DNA): TGTGCCAGCAGCGTCCTAGCGGGTACTTACACAGATACGCAGTATTTT. Amino acid sequence: CASSVLAGTYTDTQYF.